The rows below give T cell receptor beta chains drawn from one sample of a study of early T cells in non-severe SARS-CoV-2 infection. MiXCR, applied by TCRdb to the 5' RACE reads, yields one record per CDR3 protein. Found here are some 71,000 distinct CDR3 sequences, about an eighth of them singletons; the top ten hold 5.7%. The sample was whole blood, taken at baseline. The source is an adult who was a healthcare worker with PCR-confirmed SARS-CoV-2 infection or an uninfected control (not recorded which). CDR3s include the opening cysteine and the closing phenylalanine or tryptophan. Each record gives: clone size, V gene, D gene, J gene, CDR3 protein, CDR3 DNA. A D gene is named only where the DNA matches it firmly. Not every row has a clone size; where given, it reads once, few, many or a size class.

abundance: many; v_gene: TRBV12-3/TRBV12-4; d_gene: TRBD1; j_gene: TRBJ1-1; CDR3aa: CASRGVDRAEAFF; CDR3nt: TGTGCCAGCAGAGGCGTGGACAGGGCTGAGGCTTTCTTT
abundance: -; v_gene: TRBV4-2; d_gene: -; j_gene: TRBJ2-3; CDR3aa: CASSPGGKDTQYF; CDR3nt: TGTGCCAGCAGCCCGGGGGGCAAAGATACGCAGTATTTT
abundance: -; v_gene: TRBV12-5; d_gene: -; j_gene: TRBJ1-6; CDR3aa: CASGLRWNSPLHF; CDR3nt: TGTGCTAGTGGTTTGCGGTGGAATTCACCCCTCCACTTT
abundance: few; v_gene: TRBV6-5; d_gene: TRBD2; j_gene: TRBJ2-2; CDR3aa: CASSRGLAAGELFF; CDR3nt: TGTGCCAGCAGCCGCGGACTAGCGGCCGGGGAGCTGTTTTTT
abundance: few; v_gene: TRBV4-1; d_gene: TRBD1; j_gene: TRBJ1-4; CDR3aa: CASSSTGGGEKLFF; CDR3nt: TGCGCCAGCAGCTCTACAGGGGGCGGCGAAAAACTGTTTTTT
abundance: many; v_gene: TRBV7-9; d_gene: -; j_gene: TRBJ2-1; CDR3aa: CASSSDRTNEQFF; CDR3nt: TGTGCCAGCAGCTCCGACAGAACAAATGAGCAGTTCTTC
abundance: many; v_gene: TRBV7-9; d_gene: -; j_gene: TRBJ2-7; CDR3aa: CASSLESGIYEQYF; CDR3nt: TGTGCCAGCAGCTTAGAGTCCGGGATCTACGAGCAGTACTTC
abundance: -; v_gene: TRBV18; d_gene: -; j_gene: TRBJ2-3; CDR3aa: CASSQNPVSTDTQYF; CDR3nt: TGTGCCAGCTCACAGAATCCGGTTAGCACAGATACGCAGTATTTT
abundance: few; v_gene: TRBV5-1; d_gene: TRBD2; j_gene: TRBJ2-5; CDR3aa: CASSLGLAGDETQYF; CDR3nt: TGCGCCAGCAGCTTGGGACTAGCTGGGGACGAGACCCAGTACTTC
abundance: -; v_gene: TRBV10-1; d_gene: -; j_gene: TRBJ2-1; CDR3aa: CASSEFDGSNEQFF; CDR3nt: TGCGCCAGCAGTGAGTTTGATGGGTCCAACGAGCAGTTCTTC
abundance: many; v_gene: TRBV4-1; d_gene: -; j_gene: TRBJ1-4; CDR3aa: CASRRGAGNGEKLFF; CDR3nt: TGCGCCAGCAGGCGAGGGGCGGGGAATGGTGAAAAACTGTTTTTT
abundance: many; v_gene: TRBV12-3/TRBV12-4; d_gene: -; j_gene: TRBJ2-1; CDR3aa: CASIKGIAYNEQFF; CDR3nt: TGTGCCAGCATAAAGGGAATCGCCTACAATGAGCAGTTCTTC
abundance: -; v_gene: TRBV10-3; d_gene: -; j_gene: TRBJ1-5; CDR3aa: CAISESTRKDQPQHF; CDR3nt: TGTGCCATCAGTGAGTCGACTCGGAAGGATCAGCCCCAGCATTTT
abundance: -; v_gene: TRBV10-3; d_gene: TRBD1; j_gene: TRBJ1-2; CDR3aa: CAISKGTGGSYGYTF; CDR3nt: TGTGCCATCAGCAAAGGGACAGGGGGATCCTATGGCTACACCTTC
abundance: -; v_gene: TRBV18; d_gene: TRBD1; j_gene: TRBJ1-2; CDR3aa: CASSPLDRGSYGYTF; CDR3nt: TGTGCCAGCTCACCCCTTGACAGGGGTTCCTATGGCTACACCTTC
abundance: few; v_gene: TRBV5-4; d_gene: -; j_gene: TRBJ2-1; CDR3aa: CASSLGGLGNEQFF; CDR3nt: TGTGCCAGCAGCTTGGGGGGCCTGGGGAATGAGCAGTTCTTC
abundance: -; v_gene: TRBV20-1; d_gene: TRBD2; j_gene: TRBJ2-1; CDR3aa: CSARPLAGGEYNEQFF; CDR3nt: TGCAGTGCTAGACCCCTAGCGGGGGGGGAGTACAATGAGCAGTTCTTC
abundance: many; v_gene: TRBV11-2; d_gene: TRBD2; j_gene: TRBJ2-5; CDR3aa: CASSRGLQETQYF; CDR3nt: TGTGCCAGCAGCCGGGGACTACAAGAGACCCAGTACTTC
abundance: few; v_gene: TRBV30; d_gene: -; j_gene: TRBJ1-1; CDR3aa: CALLRLSEAFF; CDR3nt: TGTGCCTTACTACGACTGAGTGAAGCTTTCTTT
abundance: -; v_gene: TRBV11-1; d_gene: TRBD1; j_gene: TRBJ2-1; CDR3aa: CASSLDRQGWNEQFF; CDR3nt: TGTGCCAGCAGCTTGGACAGACAGGGTTGGAATGAGCAGTTCTTC
abundance: few; v_gene: TRBV11-3; d_gene: -; j_gene: TRBJ2-2; CDR3aa: CASSLEGGGELFF; CDR3nt: TGTGCCAGCAGCTTAGAAGGTGGCGGGGAGCTGTTTTTT
abundance: -; v_gene: TRBV6-5; d_gene: -; j_gene: TRBJ2-1; CDR3aa: CASMNGRYNEQFF; CDR3nt: TGTGCCAGCATGAACGGGCGGTACAATGAGCAGTTCTTC
abundance: few; v_gene: TRBV4-3; d_gene: -; j_gene: TRBJ2-2; CDR3aa: CASSQDQTFTGELFF; CDR3nt: TGCGCCAGCAGCCAAGATCAGACCTTCACCGGGGAGCTGTTTTTT
abundance: many; v_gene: TRBV11-3; d_gene: TRBD2; j_gene: TRBJ2-4; CDR3aa: CASSLTGGTKNIQYF; CDR3nt: TGTGCCAGCAGCTTGACGGGAGGAACTAAAAACATTCAGTACTTC
abundance: -; v_gene: TRBV20-1; d_gene: -; j_gene: TRBJ2-1; CDR3aa: CSAPPGATDEQFF; CDR3nt: TGCAGTGCTCCACCGGGTGCCACGGATGAGCAGTTCTTC
abundance: many; v_gene: TRBV2; d_gene: TRBD1; j_gene: TRBJ2-1; CDR3aa: CASSVGQSYNEQFF; CDR3nt: TGTGCCAGCAGTGTGGGACAGTCCTACAATGAGCAGTTCTTC
abundance: -; v_gene: TRBV19; d_gene: TRBD2; j_gene: TRBJ2-3; CDR3aa: CASSPRPWTSGLPTQYF; CDR3nt: TGTGCCAGTAGTCCCCGCCCCTGGACTAGCGGGCTACCTACGCAGTATTTT
abundance: many; v_gene: TRBV6-1; d_gene: -; j_gene: TRBJ2-7; CDR3aa: CASSGQSSYEQYF; CDR3nt: TGTGCCAGCAGTGGACAGAGCTCCTACGAGCAGTACTTC
abundance: many; v_gene: TRBV5-1; d_gene: -; j_gene: TRBJ2-7; CDR3aa: CASTMTGSYEQYF; CDR3nt: TGCGCCAGCACTATGACAGGATCCTACGAGCAGTACTTC
abundance: many; v_gene: TRBV20-1; d_gene: TRBD2; j_gene: TRBJ2-5; CDR3aa: CSARDPISGRGETQYF; CDR3nt: TGCAGTGCTAGAGACCCGATTAGCGGGAGAGGAGAGACCCAGTACTTC
abundance: few; v_gene: TRBV7-3; d_gene: TRBD2; j_gene: TRBJ2-3; CDR3aa: CASSLGGRAITDTQYF; CDR3nt: TGTGCCAGCAGCTTAGGTGGGAGGGCGATAACAGATACGCAGTATTTT
abundance: few; v_gene: TRBV7-9; d_gene: -; j_gene: TRBJ2-3; CDR3aa: CASSPYGGGGDTQYF; CDR3nt: TGTGCCAGCAGCCCCTATGGGGGAGGAGGCGATACGCAGTATTTT
abundance: few; v_gene: TRBV6-1; d_gene: TRBD1; j_gene: TRBJ1-2; CDR3aa: CASSLDGTGGNRLTF; CDR3nt: TGTGCCAGCAGCCTCGACGGGACAGGGGGTAATAGGCTCACCTTC
abundance: -; v_gene: TRBV4-2; d_gene: -; j_gene: TRBJ2-2; CDR3aa: CASSQDLLYTGELFF; CDR3nt: TGTGCCAGCAGCCAAGATTTACTGTACACCGGGGAGCTGTTTTTT
abundance: -; v_gene: TRBV19; d_gene: -; j_gene: TRBJ2-1; CDR3aa: CASSIRDNEQFF; CDR3nt: TGTGCCAGTAGTATTAGGGACAATGAGCAGTTCTTC
abundance: -; v_gene: TRBV30; d_gene: -; j_gene: TRBJ1-2; CDR3aa: CAHGKGQGYTF; CDR3nt: TGTGCCCACGGAAAGGGCCAAGGCTACACCTTC
abundance: few; v_gene: TRBV20-1; d_gene: -; j_gene: TRBJ2-3; CDR3aa: CSARELADTQYF; CDR3nt: TGCAGTGCTAGAGAGTTAGCAGATACGCAGTATTTT
abundance: many; v_gene: TRBV4-2; d_gene: -; j_gene: TRBJ2-7; CDR3aa: CASSQDRVDRYYEQYF; CDR3nt: TGTGCCAGCAGCCAAGATCGGGTAGACAGGTACTACGAGCAGTACTTC
abundance: many; v_gene: TRBV6-1; d_gene: TRBD1; j_gene: TRBJ1-5; CDR3aa: CASSDYGTGGGQPQHF; CDR3nt: TGTGCCAGCAGTGACTATGGGACAGGGGGAGGTCAGCCCCAGCATTTT
abundance: few; v_gene: TRBV2; d_gene: -; j_gene: TRBJ2-7; CDR3aa: CASSPPGRAYEQYF; CDR3nt: TGTGCCAGCAGTCCCCCGGGACGGGCCTACGAGCAGTACTTC
abundance: many; v_gene: TRBV6-5; d_gene: -; j_gene: TRBJ2-6; CDR3aa: CASSSFRTESGANVLTF; CDR3nt: TGTGCCAGCAGTTCCTTTCGGACGGAATCTGGGGCCAACGTCCTGACTTTC
abundance: many; v_gene: TRBV13; d_gene: TRBD2; j_gene: TRBJ2-7; CDR3aa: CASSLLSGGAYEQYF; CDR3nt: TGTGCCAGCAGCTTACTTAGCGGGGGGGCTTACGAGCAGTACTTC
abundance: few; v_gene: TRBV6-6; d_gene: -; j_gene: TRBJ1-2; CDR3aa: CASSLRENYGYTF; CDR3nt: TGTGCCAGCAGTCTCAGGGAGAACTATGGCTACACCTTC
abundance: -; v_gene: TRBV29-1; d_gene: TRBD1; j_gene: TRBJ2-4; CDR3aa: CSVGSGHHRGIQYF; CDR3nt: TGCAGCGTTGGATCGGGACACCACAGGGGCATTCAGTACTTC
abundance: few; v_gene: TRBV11-2; d_gene: -; j_gene: TRBJ2-3; CDR3aa: CASGLLTGAGPRTQYF; CDR3nt: TGTGCCAGCGGACTTTTGACGGGCGCCGGCCCGCGCACGCAGTATTTT